This T cell receptor beta chain was retrieved from a study of blood T cells in healthy people across ages. The V end lost 1 base, the J end lost 4 bases, and 6 bases lay between the germline ends. This CDR3 region has 13 residues. The germline CDR1 and CDR2 sequences are SGHRS and YFSETQ. The total RNA that was extracted per sample amounted to at least 5 micrograms. Primed by a sample-barcoded 5' primer and a J-beta primer mix, a second PCR proceeded for roughly 7 to 12 cycles. A template-switch adaptor containing 12 random nucleotides labeled each cDNA molecule. Each CDR3 protein gets one entry after TCRdb re-called the 5' RACE reads with MiXCR. The table shows about 640,000 distinct CDR3 sequences, with around 43% occurring only once. This clonotype was seen many times.

V usage is TRBV5-1 and J usage is TRBJ2-1; no definite D call. Sequenced: blood. This clonotype was obtained from an older man in good health. The CDR3 sequence: CASSLWGYNEQFF. DNA for the CDR3: TGCGCCAGCAGCTTGTGGGGTTACAATGAGCAGTTCTTC.